Below, 11 T cell receptor beta chains from the same sample are listed, as sequenced in a study of a mutant IDH1 vaccine in newly diagnosed glioma. The repertoire was sequenced with immunoSEQ multiplex PCR; TCRdb's copy has only in-frame clones and lacks some. The sample consists of around 52,000 clones, about 79% of them appearing once. Their cognate antigens are unknown. As to time point: week 35, safety follow-up. Doses comprised 300 ug of mutant IDH1 20-mer peptide each, plus topical imiquimod. The sequences come from PBMCs, collected from a glioma patient whose treatment included an IDH1 peptide vaccine. The source is a man in his forties with glioma.

The CDR3 DNA reads as TGCGCCAGCAGCTTGGGTGGGGGGGATGAAAAACTGTTTTTT. It encodes CASSLGGGDEKLFF. The chain is built from TRBV5-1 and TRBJ1-4; tentatively, D is TRBD1 (5 bases). The CDR3 extends over 14 amino acids. Germline loops: CDR1 SGHRS, CDR2 YFSETQ. V was trimmed by 0 bases and J by 6 bases, leaving 9 bases between them.

The rearrangement joins TRBV5-6 to TRBJ2-5, with D perhaps matching TRBD1 (6 bases). CDR3 length: 15 residues. Trimming pared 3 bases from V and 11 bases from J, leaving 23 bases between. Germline CDR1 is SGHDT and CDR2 is YYEEEE. CDR3 region: CASSSWGTYTKGQYF. The CDR3 nucleotides read TGTGCCAGCAGCTCGTGGGGGACATATACCAAGGGTCAGTACTTC.

This rearrangement joins TRBV7-2 to TRBJ2-3; TRBD1 matches at 9 bases. Germline loops: CDR1 SGHTA, CDR2 FQGNSA. The CDR3 sequence is 15 residues long. The V segment lost 5 bases and the J segment 2 bases; nucleotides outside the gene matches: 5. CDR3 region: CASSPRDRDTDTQYF. CDR3 bases: TGTGCCAGCAGCCCCCGGGACAGGGACACAGATACGCAGTATTTT.

The table lists this clone with a few counts. The gene calls are TRBV30 and TRBJ1-1; no clear D. V was pared by 4 bases and J by 1 base, with 7 bases between. Germline CDR1 GTSNPN, CDR2 SVGIG (reference sequence). The CDR3 is 12 residues long. The chain's CDR3 is CAWTPGNTEAFF. The CDR3 DNA reads TGTGCCTGGACCCCAGGGAACACTGAAGCTTTCTTT.

The V and J genes are TRBV5-6 and TRBJ2-2, with D tentatively TRBD1 (5 bases). This CDR3 region has 15 residues. Germline-derived CDR1 and CDR2 are SGHDT and YYEEEE. Trimming left V 0 bases short and J 1 base short, with 7 bases between. The CDR3 sequence: CASSLGTGNTGELFF. The CDR3, as DNA: TGTGCCAGCAGCTTGGGTACAGGGAACACCGGGGAGCTGTTTTTT.

CDR3 loop: CSVGKRTSSYNEQFF. As DNA, the CDR3 is TGCAGCGTTGGAAAGCGGACTAGCTCCTACAATGAGCAGTTCTTC. J is TRBJ2-1 and V is TRBV29-1; 7 bases align to TRBD2. The length of the CDR3 is 15 residues. Per the germline V gene, CDR1 is SQVTM and CDR2 is ANQGSEA. The junction had 6 bases not matched to a gene; V was cut back by 4 bases and J by 0 bases.

J is TRBJ2-1 and V is TRBV11-3; 10 bases fit TRBD1. The V segment lost 0 bases and the J segment 10 bases; nucleotides outside the gene matches: 3. In germline, CDR1 is SGHNT, CDR2 YENEEA. The CDR3 contains 14 residues. CDR3 in DNA: TGTGCCAGCAGCTTAGAAGGGACAGGGGACGAGCAGTTCTTC. This sequence encodes CASSLEGTGDEQFF.

This clone was seen a handful of times. CDR3 coding DNA: TGTGCCAGCTCGCCGGGGACTAAGTCCTACAATGAGCAGTTCTTC. Translation gives CASSPGTKSYNEQFF. This chain connects TRBV18 to TRBJ2-1, with 7 nucleotides matching TRBD2. The CDR3 has 15 amino acids. J gave up 1 base and V 6 bases, and 6 bases lay outside the gene matches. Germline V gene data show CDR1 as KGHSH and CDR2 as LQKENI.

V usage is TRBV11-1 and J usage is TRBJ2-2; perhaps TRBD1 as D (5 bases). The CDR3 extends over 16 amino acids. Germline V gene data show CDR1 as SGHAT and CDR2 as FQDESV (reference sequence). The V and J ends lost 5 bases and 8 bases respectively, with 21 bases between them. The CDR3 nucleotides read TGTGCCAGCAGCCCCTTAGGGGTGGCCTCACCGGGGGAGCTGTTTTTT. It codes for CASSPLGVASPGELFF. Full variable domain (rest looked up from reference TRBV11-1 and TRBJ2-2): EAEVAQSPRYKITEKSQAVAFWCDPISGHATLYWYRQILGQGPELLVQFQDESVVDDSQLPKDRFSAERLKGVDSTLKIQPAELGDSAMYLCASSPLGVASPGELFFGEGSRLTVL.

There are a few counts of this clone. The V call is TRBV14, the J call TRBJ2-7; D gene unclear. CDR1 SGHDN and CDR2 FVKESK come from the germline V gene. There are 11 residues in the CDR3. Trimming pared 4 bases from V and 8 bases from J, leaving 9 bases between. The CDR3 is CASSPQLKQYF. CDR3 nucleotide sequence: TGTGCCAGCAGCCCTCAACTCAAGCAGTACTTC.

The chain uses TRBV27 and TRBJ1-6; TRBD1 matches at 9 bases. The V gene's germline CDR1 is MNHEY and CDR2 SMNVEV (reference sequence). This CDR3 comprises 16 residues. V dropped 2 bases and J dropped 7; count of bases not matched to a gene: 6. CDR3 nucleotides: TGTGCCAGCAGTTTAGGAATACAGGGGGCGAATTCACCCCTCCACTTT. Protein: CASSLGIQGANSPLHF.